This paragraph reports one T cell receptor (beta chain). Its antigen remains unknown. This entry belongs to a study of vaccination and CD4 T cells after COVID-19. Across the study: Diagnosis preceded the drawing of post-COVID samples by a median around 95 days (range 35 to 161). The study collected post-vaccine samples a median around 73 days after dose two, with a range of 14 to 241. Some control cultures received a CEFX pool, which served as the positive control. Others received an HIV-1 Nef pool or no peptide.

Described treatment: approximately nine-day PBMC culture with coronavirus spike peptide pools or control peptides (ViraFEST assay). ViraFEST used peptide pools to expand antigen-specific T cells before TCR sequencing. Researchers used the Oncomine TCR Beta short-read assay to sequence DNA from cultured CD4+ T cells. Each CDR3 protein gets one entry after TCRdb re-called the PCR reads with MiXCR. Of about 12,000 distinct CDR3 sequences listed, around 50% are singletons. With V trimmed by 3 bases and J by 2 bases, 10 bases remained unmatched. The CDR3 is made up of 18 amino acids. Germline V CDR1 and CDR2: GTSNPN, SVGIG (reference sequence).

The V gene is TRBV30, the J gene TRBJ2-6; 10 bases align to TRBD1. This sequence originates from a human donor who had recovered from COVID-19. Sequencing used CD4+ T cells from blood, cultured in vitro. The CDR3 DNA reads as TGTGCCTGGAGCAGTAGCGGGACAGGGGAGACTGGGGCCAACGTCCTGACTTTC. This codes for CAWSSSGTGETGANVLTF.